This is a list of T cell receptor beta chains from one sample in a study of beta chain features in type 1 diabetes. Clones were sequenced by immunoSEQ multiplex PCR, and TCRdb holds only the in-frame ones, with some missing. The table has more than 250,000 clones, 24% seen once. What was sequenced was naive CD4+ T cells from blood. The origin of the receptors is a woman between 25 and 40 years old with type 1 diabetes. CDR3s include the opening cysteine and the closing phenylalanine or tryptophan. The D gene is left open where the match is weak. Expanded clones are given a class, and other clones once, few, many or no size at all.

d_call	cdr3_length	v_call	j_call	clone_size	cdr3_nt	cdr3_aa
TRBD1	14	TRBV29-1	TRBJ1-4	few	TGCAGCGCCGGAAAGACAGGGACTAATGAAAAACTGTTTTTT	CSAGKTGTNEKLFF
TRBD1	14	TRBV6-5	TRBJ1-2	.	TGTGCCAGCAGTTTACAGGGGGTGTTATCTGGCTACACCTTC	CASSLQGVLSGYTF
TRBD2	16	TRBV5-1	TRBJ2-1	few	TGCGCCAGCAGCTTGGTCCGTGCGGGAGGCCACCATGAGCAGTTCTTC	CASSLVRAGGHHEQFF
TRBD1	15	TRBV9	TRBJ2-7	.	TGTGCCAGCAGCCCCAGACAGGGGGCAGCGTACGAGCAGTACTTC	CASSPRQGAAYEQYF
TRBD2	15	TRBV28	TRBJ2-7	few	TGTGCCAGCAGTACCGGTGGTAGCGGGAGAATCTGGCAGTACTTC	CASSTGGSGRIWQYF
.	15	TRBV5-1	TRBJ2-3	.	TGCGCCAGCAGCTTGGACGGGAAGGATCAGGATACGCAGTATTTT	CASSLDGKDQDTQYF
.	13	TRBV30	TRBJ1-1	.	TGTGCCTGGAGTACAGGGATGAACACTGAAGCTTTCTTT	CAWSTGMNTEAFF
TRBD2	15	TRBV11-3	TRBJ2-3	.	TGTGCCAGCAGCTTTAGCGGGAGGGCCGGAGATACGCAGTATTTT	CASSFSGRAGDTQYF
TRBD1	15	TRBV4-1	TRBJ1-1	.	TGCGCCAGCAGCCAAGTTAACAGGGGTCGGACTGAAGCTTTCTTT	CASSQVNRGRTEAFF
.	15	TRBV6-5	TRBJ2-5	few	TGTGCCAGCAGTTACTCGACAGGCTATAAGGAGACCCAGTACTTC	CASSYSTGYKETQYF
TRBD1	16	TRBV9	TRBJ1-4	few	TGTGCCAGCAGCGCAAGCAGGGGGTCAACTAATGAAAAACTGTTTTTT	CASSASRGSTNEKLFF
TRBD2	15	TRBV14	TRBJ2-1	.	TGTGCCAGCAGCCTTTTAGCGGGGACCTACAATGAGCAGTTCTTC	CASSLLAGTYNEQFF
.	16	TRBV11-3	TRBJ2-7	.	TGTGCCAGCAGCTATCCCGCGGGACTCTGGTTAAGGGAGCAGTACTTC	CASSYPAGLWLREQYF
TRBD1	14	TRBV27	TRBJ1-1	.	TGTGCCACCGTCCCCGGGACAGGGTACACTGAAGCTTTCTTT	CATVPGTGYTEAFF
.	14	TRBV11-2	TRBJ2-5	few	TGTGCCAGCAGCACGGGACTGCTCATCGAGACCCAGTACTTC	CASSTGLLIETQYF
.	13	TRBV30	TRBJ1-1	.	TGTGCCTGGGGCAGGGGCTCGAACACTGAAGCTTTCTTT	CAWGRGSNTEAFF
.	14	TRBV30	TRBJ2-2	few	TGTGCCTGGAGTGTAAGGGGGGGGACCGGGGAGCTGTTTTTT	CAWSVRGGTGELFF
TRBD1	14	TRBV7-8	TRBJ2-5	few	TGTGCCAGCAGCTCCCGACAGGGGAAAGAGACCCAGTACTTC	CASSSRQGKETQYF
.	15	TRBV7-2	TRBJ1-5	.	TGTGCCAGCAGCACCACCGGGACAAGAGATCAGCCCCAGCATTTT	CASSTTGTRDQPQHF
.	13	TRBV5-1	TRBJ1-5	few	TGCGCCAGCAGCTTCGGCACAGATCAGCCCCAGCATTTT	CASSFGTDQPQHF
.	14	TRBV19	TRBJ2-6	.	TGTGCCAGTAGTAGGAGGAGTGGGGCCAACGTCCTGACTTTC	CASSRRSGANVLTF
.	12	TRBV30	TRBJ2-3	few	TGTGCCTGGAGTGTACAGGCAGATACGCAGTATTTT	CAWSVQADTQYF
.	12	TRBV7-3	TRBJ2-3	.	TGTGCCAGCAGCCAGGACACAGATACGCAGTATTTT	CASSQDTDTQYF
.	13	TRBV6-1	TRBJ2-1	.	TGTGCCAGCAGTCCCCCTCCGTACAATGAGCAGTTCTTC	CASSPPPYNEQFF
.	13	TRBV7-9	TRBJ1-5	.	TGTGCCAGCAGCTTTCAGGGTAATCAGCCCCAGCATTTT	CASSFQGNQPQHF
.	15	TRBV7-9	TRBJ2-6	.	TGTGCCAGCAGCTCGCGGCGGGCTGGGGCCAACGTCCTGACTTTC	CASSSRRAGANVLTF
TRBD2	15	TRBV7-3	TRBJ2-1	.	TGTGCCAGCAGCCCCCGGACTAGCTCCTACAATGAGCAGTTCTTC	CASSPRTSSYNEQFF
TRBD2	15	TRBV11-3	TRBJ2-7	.	TGTGCCAGCAGCAAAAAGCGGGAGGGCGGATACGAGCAGTACTTC	CASSKKREGGYEQYF
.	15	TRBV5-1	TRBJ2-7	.	TGCGCCAGCAGCTTCCTCGCCGACAGCTCCTACGAGCAGTACTTC	CASSFLADSSYEQYF
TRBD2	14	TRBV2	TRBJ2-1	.	TGTGCCAGCGTGAAAGAAGCGGGGGCCAATGAGCAGTTCTTC	CASVKEAGANEQFF
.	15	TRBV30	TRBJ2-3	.	TGTGCCTGGAGTGTAAAAGCTCTAGTACTCGGAACGCAGTATTTT	CAWSVKALVLGTQYF
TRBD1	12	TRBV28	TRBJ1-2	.	TGTGCCAGCAGGACAGGGGGCTCTGGCTACACCTTC	CASRTGGSGYTF
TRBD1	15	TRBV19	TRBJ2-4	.	TGTGCCACTAAAACAGACAGGGGACCTAATGACATTCAGTACTTC	CATKTDRGPNDIQYF
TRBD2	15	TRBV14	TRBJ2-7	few	TGTGCCAGCAGCCAAGGAGGAAGCGGGAGGGACGAGCAGTACTTC	CASSQGGSGRDEQYF
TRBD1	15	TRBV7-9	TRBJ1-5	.	TGTGCCAGCAGCGCGACAGGGAACAGCAATCAGCCCCAGCATTTT	CASSATGNSNQPQHF
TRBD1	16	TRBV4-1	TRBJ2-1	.	TGCGCCAGCAGCCAAGTCCCAGGGGGTCGCCGAAATGAGCAGTTCTTC	CASSQVPGGRRNEQFF
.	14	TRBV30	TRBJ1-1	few	TGTGCCTGGAGTTTGACAGCGGAGGGCACTGAAGCTTTCTTT	CAWSLTAEGTEAFF
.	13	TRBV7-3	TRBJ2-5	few	TGTGCCAGCAGCTTAAAACCTAGAGAGACCCAGTACTTC	CASSLKPRETQYF
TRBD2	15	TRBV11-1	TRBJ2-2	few	TGTGCCAGCAGCTTAATTGCGACTAGCTCCGGGGAGCTGTTTTTT	CASSLIATSSGELFF
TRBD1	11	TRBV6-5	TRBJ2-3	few	TGTGAGGGGGCGCTTCGGGGTACGCAGTATTTT	CEGALRGTQYF
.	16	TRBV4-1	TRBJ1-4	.	TGCGCCAGCAAATCCGGACGGGGGGGAACTAATGAAAAACTGTTTTTT	CASKSGRGGTNEKLFF
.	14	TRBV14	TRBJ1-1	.	TGTGCCAGCAGCCAAGATTGGGGAGACACTGAAGCTTTCTTT	CASSQDWGDTEAFF
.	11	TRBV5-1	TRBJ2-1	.	TGCGCCAGCGCGGGTTGGGATGAGCAGTTCTTC	CASAGWDEQFF
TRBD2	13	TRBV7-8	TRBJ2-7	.	TGTGCCAGCAGCAGGCGGACTAGTTACGAGCAGTACTTC	CASSRRTSYEQYF
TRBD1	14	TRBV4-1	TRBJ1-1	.	TGCGCCAGCAGTCGAGGACAGGGAGCCACTGAAGCTTTCTTT	CASSRGQGATEAFF
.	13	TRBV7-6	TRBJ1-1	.	TGTGCCAGCAGCTTATTAGGGGGCACTGAAGCTTTCTTT	CASSLLGGTEAFF
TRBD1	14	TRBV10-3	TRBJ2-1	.	TGTGCCATCAGTGATCCGGGACAGGGCAATGAGCAGTTCTTC	CAISDPGQGNEQFF
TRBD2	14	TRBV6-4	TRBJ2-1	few	TGTGCCACCCAACGGGAGGGCCGGGGCGATGAGCAGTTCTTC	CATQREGRGDEQFF
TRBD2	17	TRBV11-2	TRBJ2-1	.	TGTGCCAGCAGCTCTGCTGGCGGGAGTTCCCCCTACAATGAGCAGTTCTTC	CASSSAGGSSPYNEQFF